The source of this T cell receptor (beta chain) is a study of sequential checkpoint blockade in melanoma. Study information: Maintenance nivolumab came after either treatment sequence.

Profiled with immunoSEQ multiplex PCR; TCRdb holds only in-frame clones, not every one. Seen here are fewer than 10,000 clones, about 88% observed once, and the top ten hold under 15%. Treatment here: randomized to nivolumab then ipilimumab (arm A) or the reverse (arm B). PBMC sorting kept live CD3+CD8+ cells without CD19 or CD56. Germline V gene data show CDR1 as SGHVS and CDR2 as FNYEAQ. The CDR3 runs to 13 residues. V gave up 8 bases and J gave up 6 bases; unmatched junction bases: 9. V usage is TRBV7-6 and J usage is TRBJ2-7; 8 positions match TRBD1. The receptor comes from a human donor with melanoma. This material consisted of CD8+ T cells sorted from blood (inferred from file names), taken from a patient given nivolumab and ipilimumab in sequence. Here the CDR3 DNA reads TGTGCCAGCGTTCCCCAGGGGGCTGGCGAGCAGTACTTC. Amino acids: CASVPQGAGEQYF.